Listed below are T cell receptor beta chains from one sample, sequenced in a study of blood T cells in healthy people across ages. MiXCR, applied by TCRdb to the 5' RACE reads, yields one record per CDR3 protein. The table lists 1.5 million to 1.9 million distinct CDR3 sequences, approximately 43% of them singletons. The sequenced sample consisted of blood. These receptors all stem from a woman aged 18-30 years in good health. Both conserved end residues are part of each CDR3. D genes are given only for firm matches. Some rows mark clone size as missing; the rest say once, few, many or name a class of expanded clone.

D gene: NA; clone size: once; V gene: TRBV6-2/TRBV6-3; J gene: TRBJ2-6; CDR3 protein: CASSPLTGWGSGANVLTF; CDR3 DNA: TGTGCCAGCAGCCCCTTAACAGGGTGGGGGTCTGGGGCCAACGTCCTGACTTTC
D gene: TRBD2; clone size: NA; V gene: TRBV20-1; J gene: TRBJ2-4; CDR3 protein: CSASREGFGSANIQYF; CDR3 DNA: TGCAGTGCTAGTCGGGAGGGGTTTGGTTCGGCAAACATTCAGTACTTC
D gene: NA; clone size: NA; V gene: TRBV28; J gene: TRBJ2-5; CDR3 protein: CASSLLSTQYF; CDR3 DNA: TGTGCCAGCAGTTTATTATCGACCCAGTACTTC
D gene: NA; clone size: few; V gene: TRBV4-1; J gene: TRBJ2-6; CDR3 protein: CASSQAGRSGANVLTF; CDR3 DNA: TGCGCCAGCAGCCAAGCGGGTCGCTCTGGGGCCAACGTCCTGACTTTC
D gene: TRBD2; clone size: NA; V gene: TRBV7-3; J gene: TRBJ2-7; CDR3 protein: CASSLDGAGTGYEQYF; CDR3 DNA: TGTGCCAGCAGCTTAGATGGAGCGGGAACGGGGTACGAGCAGTACTTC
D gene: TRBD1; clone size: NA; V gene: TRBV27; J gene: TRBJ2-1; CDR3 protein: CASSLRRFTGGPDEQFF; CDR3 DNA: TGTGCCAGCAGTTTACGGCGGTTTACAGGGGGTCCCGATGAGCAGTTCTTC
D gene: TRBD1; clone size: NA; V gene: TRBV20-1; J gene: TRBJ1-1; CDR3 protein: CSARDPRTGMNTEAFF; CDR3 DNA: TGCAGTGCTAGAGATCCCCGGACAGGAATGAACACTGAAGCTTTCTTT
D gene: NA; clone size: NA; V gene: TRBV11-1; J gene: TRBJ1-5; CDR3 protein: CASSLRAGDQPQHF; CDR3 DNA: TGTGCCAGCAGCTTAAGGGCAGGGGACCAGCCCCAGCATTTT
D gene: TRBD1; clone size: NA; V gene: TRBV4-3; J gene: TRBJ2-5; CDR3 protein: CASSSKIRGQYSEQYF; CDR3 DNA: TGCGCCAGCAGCTCCAAGATTAGGGGGCAGTACAGTGAGCAGTACTTC
D gene: NA; clone size: few; V gene: TRBV12-3/TRBV12-4; J gene: TRBJ1-4; CDR3 protein: CASSFSGSEKLFF; CDR3 DNA: TGTGCCAGCAGTTTCTCGGGAAGCGAAAAACTGTTTTTT
D gene: NA; clone size: NA; V gene: TRBV20-1; J gene: TRBJ1-1; CDR3 protein: CSARFRTGMNTEAFF; CDR3 DNA: TGCAGTGCTAGATTCCGGACGGGGATGAACACTGAAGCTTTCTTT
D gene: NA; clone size: few; V gene: TRBV7-9; J gene: TRBJ2-1; CDR3 protein: CASSFSQSYNEQFF; CDR3 DNA: TGTGCCAGCAGCTTCTCCCAGTCCTACAATGAGCAGTTCTTC
D gene: TRBD1; clone size: NA; V gene: TRBV28; J gene: TRBJ2-3; CDR3 protein: CASDGGTGAPTSTDTQYF; CDR3 DNA: TGTGCCAGCGATGGAGGGACAGGGGCACCCACTAGCACAGATACGCAGTATTTT
D gene: TRBD1; clone size: NA; V gene: TRBV4-1; J gene: TRBJ1-4; CDR3 protein: CASSQGTGDDEKLFF; CDR3 DNA: TGCGCCAGCAGCCAAGGGACAGGGGACGATGAAAAACTGTTTTTT
D gene: TRBD1; clone size: few; V gene: TRBV12-3/TRBV12-4; J gene: TRBJ2-3; CDR3 protein: CASRDREPYTDTQYF; CDR3 DNA: TGTGCCAGCAGGGACAGGGAGCCATACACAGATACGCAGTATTTT
D gene: NA; clone size: NA; V gene: TRBV12-3/TRBV12-4; J gene: TRBJ1-1; CDR3 protein: CASSLRRLNTEAFF; CDR3 DNA: TGTGCCAGCAGTTTGAGGCGGCTGAACACTGAAGCTTTCTTT
D gene: NA; clone size: few; V gene: TRBV18; J gene: TRBJ2-5; CDR3 protein: CASSPSAGEETQYF; CDR3 DNA: TGTGCCAGCTCACCATCAGCAGGGGAAGAGACCCAGTACTTC
D gene: NA; clone size: NA; V gene: TRBV9; J gene: TRBJ1-2; CDR3 protein: CASGGGRQLNYGYTF; CDR3 DNA: TGTGCCAGCGGCGGGGGTAGGCAACTCAACTATGGCTACACCTTC
D gene: TRBD2; clone size: few; V gene: TRBV14; J gene: TRBJ2-1; CDR3 protein: CASSQWVSGTNEQFF; CDR3 DNA: TGTGCCAGCAGCCAATGGGTTAGCGGGACCAATGAGCAGTTCTTC
D gene: NA; clone size: NA; V gene: TRBV4-3; J gene: TRBJ1-5; CDR3 protein: CASSLRSGNQSQHF; CDR3 DNA: TGCGCCAGCAGCTTGCGCTCTGGCAATCAGTCCCAGCATTTT
D gene: NA; clone size: NA; V gene: TRBV5-5; J gene: TRBJ2-7; CDR3 protein: CASSLLGSTYYEQYF; CDR3 DNA: TGTGCCAGCAGCTTGTTGGGGAGTACCTACTACGAGCAGTACTTC
D gene: NA; clone size: few; V gene: TRBV4-1; J gene: TRBJ1-2; CDR3 protein: CASSLDQGNYGYTF; CDR3 DNA: TGCGCCAGCAGCCTGGATCAGGGAAACTATGGCTACACCTTC
D gene: NA; clone size: NA; V gene: TRBV4-2; J gene: TRBJ2-2; CDR3 protein: CASSPPGAPSNTGELFF; CDR3 DNA: TGTGCCAGCAGCCCCCCGGGAGCACCATCGAACACCGGGGAGCTGTTTTTT
D gene: NA; clone size: few; V gene: TRBV6-5; J gene: TRBJ1-1; CDR3 protein: CASSYSWKGTTEAFF; CDR3 DNA: TGTGCCAGCAGTTACTCGTGGAAGGGAACCACTGAAGCTTTCTTT
D gene: NA; clone size: few; V gene: TRBV5-1; J gene: TRBJ1-1; CDR3 protein: CASSLLSGANTEAFF; CDR3 DNA: TGCGCCAGCAGCTTGTTGTCAGGGGCGAACACTGAAGCTTTCTTT
D gene: NA; clone size: NA; V gene: TRBV6-2/TRBV6-3; J gene: TRBJ2-4; CDR3 protein: CASSSTGAAGEQYF; CDR3 DNA: TGTGCCAGCAGTTCGACAGGGGCGGCGGGGGAGCAGTACTTC
D gene: TRBD2; clone size: few; V gene: TRBV4-3; J gene: TRBJ2-5; CDR3 protein: CASSHRTSGTLYNEQYF; CDR3 DNA: TGCGCCAGCAGCCACAGGACTAGCGGGACCCTTTACAATGAGCAGTACTTC
D gene: NA; clone size: few; V gene: TRBV5-5; J gene: TRBJ1-1; CDR3 protein: CASSLDATEAFF; CDR3 DNA: TGTGCCAGCAGCCTGGACGCCACTGAAGCTTTCTTT
D gene: NA; clone size: many; V gene: TRBV12-3/TRBV12-4; J gene: TRBJ2-5; CDR3 protein: CASSAPSQETQYF; CDR3 DNA: TGTGCCAGCAGCGCCCCTTCCCAAGAGACCCAGTACTTC
D gene: NA; clone size: few; V gene: TRBV2; J gene: TRBJ1-2; CDR3 protein: CASSESGLWDYGYTF; CDR3 DNA: TGTGCCAGCAGTGAATCAGGGCTTTGGGACTATGGCTACACCTTC
D gene: NA; clone size: few; V gene: TRBV5-1; J gene: TRBJ1-6; CDR3 protein: CASRSARAQIYNSPLHF; CDR3 DNA: TGCGCCAGCCGATCCGCCAGGGCCCAAATCTATAATTCACCCCTCCACTTT
D gene: NA; clone size: NA; V gene: TRBV12-3/TRBV12-4; J gene: TRBJ2-3; CDR3 protein: CASSNSYTQYF; CDR3 DNA: TGTGCCAGCAGTAACTCCTATACGCAGTATTTT
D gene: TRBD2; clone size: NA; V gene: TRBV5-1; J gene: TRBJ2-7; CDR3 protein: CASSLPAGGSSYEQYF; CDR3 DNA: TGCGCCAGCAGCTTGCCAGCGGGAGGATCTTCATACGAGCAGTACTTC
D gene: NA; clone size: many; V gene: TRBV20-1; J gene: TRBJ1-6; CDR3 protein: CSARDLRDPSYNSPLHF; CDR3 DNA: TGCAGTGCTAGAGATCTTCGGGACCCCTCCTATAATTCACCCCTCCACTTT
D gene: TRBD1; clone size: few; V gene: TRBV10-2; J gene: TRBJ2-7; CDR3 protein: CASSESIGRGPYNEQYF; CDR3 DNA: TGCGCCAGCAGTGAGTCGATTGGCAGGGGGCCCTACAATGAGCAGTACTTC
D gene: NA; clone size: few; V gene: TRBV12-3/TRBV12-4; J gene: TRBJ1-2; CDR3 protein: CASSSQGWVDYGYTF; CDR3 DNA: TGTGCCAGCAGTTCCCAGGGGTGGGTTGACTATGGCTACACCTTC